This T cell receptor (beta chain) was captured by sequencing in a study of Graves' ophthalmopathy and Graves' hyperthyroidism (dated by TCRdb to the late 2010s). Context from the whole study: Peripheral blood was collected before any treatment was given, at the time of initial diagnosis. TCR beta repertoire signatures were used to distinguish Graves' ophthalmopathy from Graves' hyperthyroidism and to predict progression to ophthalmopathy. In total, approximately 130 blood samples were TCR-sequenced: roughly 45 ophthalmopathy, some 72 hyperthyroidism and some 17 hyperthyroidism-to-ophthalmopathy patients. A discovery set of 100 patients (under 45 ophthalmopathy, approximately 58 stable hyperthyroidism) was enrolled to explore V-J signatures distinguishing ophthalmopathy from hyperthyroidism. An independent validation cohort comprised roughly 20 hyperthyroidism patients and over 15 patients who later progressed from hyperthyroidism to ophthalmopathy. In roughly six hyperthyroidism patients, T-cell repertoires of thyroid tissue and blood were compared. Following sampling, methimazole starting at 30 mg daily was administered to hyperthyroidism patients, and high-dose intravenous methylprednisolone was administered to ophthalmopathy patients.

Broad study findings and their caveats: Most expanded thyroid clonotypes with frequency above 0.001 were also detected in blood, suggesting blood repertoires may reflect the thyroid immune response. In validation, the model predicted ophthalmopathy progression with about 70% sensitivity and roughly 78% specificity; more than ten predicted patients were CT-confirmed with GO in a median of approximately 6.5 months. No statistical method was used to set the sample size in advance, and the investigators knew which group each participant was assigned to. In cross-validation, the 13-signature model distinguished ophthalmopathy from stable hyperthyroidism with approximately 88% sensitivity and around 82% specificity, and in the test set the corresponding values were about 80% and 75%.

Ophthalmopathy patients were characterized by moderately to severely active disease, a Clinical Activity Score of at least 3, a NOSPECS grade of at least 4, and a disease duration under 3 months. Anyone with other autoimmune diseases, uncontrolled infections, pregnancy or lactation was excluded from the study. Diagnosis was based on clinical symptoms, serum thyroxine, TRAb, thyroid ultrasound and orbital computed tomography. Ficoll-Paque density gradient centrifugation was used to isolate PBMCs from around 9.1 ml of fresh peripheral blood. Trizol reagent was used to extract the total RNA, and its quality was then checked on an Agilent 2100 Bioanalyzer. Turning to this clonotype: The specificity of this receptor is unknown. No base-level quality is on record; no much larger clone is a single base apart.

For repertoire sequencing, the TCR beta CDR3 regions were amplified from RNA transcripts. A first-round RT-PCR used HTBI primers with the Qiagen OneStep RT-PCR kit, followed by a second-round multiplex PCR, size selection and purification. The libraries underwent paired-end sequencing with 100 bp reads on an Illumina HiSeq2000. The published analysis was carried out like this. SOAPnuke was used for read processing, and reads with adapters, uncalled bases, a mean Phred below 15, or no exact constant-primer or identifier match were discarded. High-quality paired reads were merged with COPE v1.2.5. Clonotypes were defined as unique nucleotide sequences and were aligned to IMGT TRB V, D and J references using MiTCR v1.1. The analysis was limited to V-J combinations with a frequency above 0.0001, which together covered roughly 99% of the repertoires. For each V-J combination, a TCR clonal expansion and chaos score was defined as the ratio of F50 clonal expansion to chaos observed in the TCRdist matrix. Welch's t-statistics and random forest were used to reduce the features to about 14 V-J combinations, which were then used as input to a naive Bayes classifier. The similarity between thyroid and blood repertoires was quantified using the Morisita-Horn index. TCRdb applied fastp at Q25 and MiXCR to the public reads, then kept only in-frame beta chains. Entries are consolidated by CDR3 protein sequence, retaining the most common genes and DNA. TCRdb's processing, not the authors' own work, is the source of the V and J calls. For this sample the table gives about 240,000 distinct CDR3 sequences, of which around 50% were detected only once. The ten most abundant clones make up around half of the sample.

V loses 8 bases of germline sequence and J loses 2 bases, and the interval between the two ends is 10 bases. Taken from cysteine to phenylalanine, the CDR3 has 12 residues. The sequence is cut down to CDR3 DNA, 36 bases in frame from base 1. The germline V gene encodes CDR1 SGHVS and CDR2 FNYEAQ. The origin of this receptor is an adult man with Graves' ophthalmopathy. The chain is encoded by TRBV7-6 joined to TRBJ2-7; TRBD2 might be the D gene, on 5 matching bases. Sequenced: peripheral blood. The CDR3 region has the sequence CASGGSAYEQYF. The nucleotide sequence reads as follows: TGTGCCAGCGGCGGGTCCGCCTACGAGCAGTACTTC.